Only one count was recorded for the clone carrying this TCR beta chain. V dropped 2 bases and J dropped 8; count of bases not matched to a gene: 5. CDR1 is LNHDA and CDR2 is SQIVND in the germline V gene (reference sequence). There are 14 residues in the CDR3. Per the original methods: Cell counts per sample came from amplifying reference gene primers. The method was immunoSEQ multiplex PCR; TCRdb's version includes in-frame clones alone and lacks a portion of them. V and J calls and clone size are given by that table; D and trimming were obtained from the DNA. The sample lists tens of thousands of clones, approximately 78% occurring once. The record originates from a study of blood T cell repertoires in COVID-19.

The source is a man aged 45-65 years with active or convalescent COVID-19. The chain couples TRBV19 to TRBJ2-1, with TRBD1 matching over 8 bases. The sample taken for sequencing was peripheral blood. The CDR3 DNA reads TGTGCCAGTAGTATACCGGGACAGGTCGATGAGCAGTTCTTC. This sequence encodes CASSIPGQVDEQFF.